The entry that follows covers one T cell receptor beta chain sequence. Its antigen is not known. General study results and limits: The larger cohort examined one V-J beta rearrangement, not whole repertoires. Tumor Treg TCRs overlapped most with tumor naive CD4+ cells. The TCR gene usage of tumor memory CD4+ T cells clustered together with blood and lymph node memory CD4+ cells and with lymph node naive CD4+ cells.

Full-length variable regions came from constant-region reverse primers plus semi-nested Nested Universal Primer A PCR. TCRdb analysed the 5' RACE reads with MiXCR anew, one entry per CDR3 protein. The table has roughly 64,000 distinct CDR3 sequences, about 22% seen once. The receptor was isolated from a female donor with breast cancer. The sample comprised memory CD4+ T cells sorted from a lymph node. Subset specified: memory CD4+ T cells, CD4+CD45RO+CD25-.

The CDR3 coding sequence is TGCAGTGCTAGGGTGCGCGGGAACACCGGGGAGCTGTTTTTT. The encoded protein is CSARVRGNTGELFF. V gene TRBV20-1 combines with J gene TRBJ2-2; D gene uncertain. V was trimmed by 3 bases and J by 1 base, leaving 9 bases between them. The CDR3 runs to 14 residues. Germline loops: CDR1 DFQATT, CDR2 SNEGSKA (reference sequence).